This T cell receptor (beta chain) was observed in a study of shared clonotypes between healthy human individuals. Overall study context: Each donor contributed plates that comprised three CD4 naive, three CD4 memory, two CD8 naive and one CD8 memory.

The V gene's germline CDR1 is SGHRS and CDR2 YFSETQ. The CDR3 extends over 14 amino acids. Trimming pared 5 bases from V and 4 bases from J, leaving 13 bases between. TCRdb keeps only in-frame clones here, not all; method: immunoSEQ multiplex PCR. The top ten hold over 1.3% of the sample, which has about 1 million clones, about 75% seen once. This clone was recorded at least ten times. V and J are TRBV5-1 and TRBJ1-5, with D perhaps matching TRBD1 (5 bases). This clonotype was sampled from a man aged 18 to 30 in good health. What was sequenced was memory CD4+ T cells sorted from blood. Subset described: CD45RA-negative fraction. The CDR3 loop reads CASSVRGGNQPQHF. The CDR3 DNA is TGCGCCAGCAGTGTGAGGGGAGGAAATCAGCCCCAGCATTTT.